Each of the 4 T cell receptor beta chains below was sequenced from the same sample in a study of naive and memory T cell subsets. An equimolar mix of two oligonucleotides served as the beta constant-region primer for TRBC1 and TRBC2. Nested alpha and beta constant-region primers with the SP2 primer drove four PCR rounds on ligated cDNA. Each CDR3 protein gets one entry after TCRdb re-called the UMI-ligation and nested PCR reads with MiXCR. Of about 82,000 distinct CDR3 sequences listed, 9% are singletons. The sample comprised naive CD8+ T cells from blood. All receptors derive from a human donor in good health.

The V gene is TRBV12-3 or TRBV12-4, the J gene TRBJ2-7, with a tentative D call TRBD1 (6 bases). The CDR3 totals 12 residues. Trimming left V 5 bases short and J 5 bases short, with 10 bases between. The CDR3: CASSQGNHEQYF. In DNA form, the CDR3 reads TGTGCCAGCAGTCAGGGGAACCACGAGCAGTACTTC.

The table lists this clonotype with many counts. The chain links TRBV7-6 to TRBJ2-5; tentative D call: TRBD2 (7 bases). Trimming removed 2 bases at V and 3 bases at J, with 10 bases between. This CDR3 has 14 amino acids. The germline V gene has CDR1 SGHVS and CDR2 FNYEAQ. This chain's CDR3 is CASSLSGGEETQYF. CDR3 in DNA: TGTGCCAGCAGCTTATCGGGGGGCGAAGAGACCCAGTACTTC.

The chain is built from TRBV2 and TRBJ1-2; no reliable D call. This CDR3 comprises 13 residues. The V end was cut by 6 bases, the J end by 0 bases, with 8 bases between. CDR1 and CDR2 (germline): SNHLY, FYNNEI. CDR3 amino acids: CASSGRANYGYTF. CDR3 in DNA: TGTGCCAGCAGCGGCAGAGCTAACTATGGCTACACCTTC.

Only a few counts were recorded for this clonotype. The rearrangement uses TRBV7-8 and TRBJ2-3; D unclear. The CDR3 sequence is 16 residues long. Germline values: CDR1 SGHVS, CDR2 FQNEAQ. Trimming cost V 5 bases and J 6 bases, with 21 bases left between them. CDR3 sequence (DNA): TGTGCCAGCAGCGTCGACTCTCTCCGGGCAGCTGATACGCAGTATTTT. It yields the protein CASSVDSLRAADTQYF.